The next 24 T cell receptor beta chains were all read from a single sample in a study of blood T cells in healthy people across ages. A second PCR of roughly 6 to 12 cycles used a sample-barcoded 5' primer and a J-beta primer mix. TCRdb re-called the 5' RACE reads with MiXCR, one entry per CDR3 protein. This table has around 1.7 million distinct CDR3 sequences, approximately 28% appearing once. The sample taken for sequencing was blood. The receptors come from a woman aged 25-40 years in good health.

This clonotype was detected only a few times. The chain combines TRBV20-1 with TRBJ2-1, with D unclear. CDR1 is DFQATT, CDR2 SNEGSKA, per germline (reference sequence). The V gene lost 0 bases and the J gene lost 2 bases, with 11 bases spanning the gap. The CDR3 spans 15 residues. The CDR3 region has the DNA TGCAGTGCTAGAGATGAGACGGGCACCTACAATGAGCAGTTCTTC. Translation: CSARDETGTYNEQFF.

Turning to this clonotype: One end of the junction is discordant with germline, which a read error may explain. J is TRBJ2-2 and V is TRBV10-3, with a possible D match to TRBD2 (6 bases). Per the germline V gene, CDR1 is ENHRY and CDR2 is SYGVKD. The CDR3 totals 16 residues. Here the CDR3 reads CAISDVSGTNTGGLFF. CDR3 nucleotide sequence: TGTGCCATCAGTGATGTTTCAGGGACGAACACCGGGGGGCTGTTTTTT.

This clonotype was observed a handful of times. V usage is TRBV18 and J usage is TRBJ2-1, with D possibly being TRBD1 or TRBD2 (7 bases each). The CDR3 spans 15 residues. V gave up 0 bases and J gave up 7 bases, with 13 bases separating them. The V gene's germline CDR1 is KGHSH and CDR2 LQKENI. The CDR3 coding sequence is TGTGCCAGCTCACCACCGCGGGGGACAGCAAATGAGCAGTTCTTC. It specifies CASSPPRGTANEQFF.

This clonotype was recorded at least ten times. The chain recombines TRBV6-5 with TRBJ2-7; 8 bases are a match to TRBD2. Germline-derived CDR1 and CDR2 are MNHEY and SVGAGI. The CDR3 totals 15 residues. V shed 8 bases and J 3 bases; nucleotides not matched to a gene: 12. The CDR3 protein is CASGGRHGSGYEQYF. DNA for the CDR3: TGTGCCAGCGGCGGGAGGCACGGGTCAGGCTACGAGCAGTACTTC.

In its sample, this clonotype was seen once. The chain joins TRBV29-1 to TRBJ2-5; perhaps TRBD1 as D (6 bases). The germline V gene encodes CDR1 SQVTM and CDR2 ANQGSEA. Trimming stripped 6 bases from V and 5 bases from J, with 16 bases between. The CDR3 extends over 13 amino acids. CDR3 sequence (DNA): TGCAGCGTGGCAGCAGGGGCGCGGGAGACCCAGTACTTC. This encodes CSVAAGARETQYF.

Many counts were recorded for this clonotype. This chain joins TRBV7-2 and TRBJ2-6, with a tentative D call TRBD2 (7 bases). Between the trimmed V and J ends, which lost 2 bases and 0 bases, there was a span of 17 bases. The CDR3 runs to 19 residues. The germline CDR1 and CDR2 sequences are SGHTA and FQGNSA. The CDR3 DNA reads as TGTGCCAGCAGCTTAAATCCGGCAGGGGACTACTCTGGGGCCAACGTCCTGACTTTC. It encodes CASSLNPAGDYSGANVLTF. The variable domain in full, completed from reference TRBV7-2 and TRBJ2-6, reads GAGVSQSPSNKVTEKGKDVELRCDPISGHTALYWYRQSLGQGLEFLIYFQGNSAPDKSGLPSDRFSAERTGGSVSTLTIQRTQQEDSAVYLCASSLNPAGDYSGANVLTFGAGSRLTVL.

This clonotype was detected many times. The V gene is TRBV12-3 or TRBV12-4, the J gene TRBJ2-5; TRBD1 agrees at 9 bases. V trimming: 7 bases; J trimming: 2 bases; junction bases outside the gene matches: 8. This CDR3 contains 15 residues. This chain's CDR3 is CASTTRTGVQETQYF. The DNA of the CDR3 is TGTGCCAGCACCACGAGGACAGGGGTTCAAGAGACCCAGTACTTC.

This clonotype was observed a few times. The V call is TRBV2, the J call TRBJ2-7; D call uncertain. The V gene's germline CDR1 is SNHLY and CDR2 FYNNEI. V lost 2 bases and J lost 4, with 9 bases in between. The CDR3 loop spans 13 amino acids. For the CDR3, the DNA is TGTGCCAGCAGTGAAATCAGGAATTACGAGCAGTACTTC. Its translation is CASSEIRNYEQYF.

The chain couples TRBV29-1 to TRBJ1-6; the match to TRBD1 covers 7 bases. The trim removed 7 bases at V and 5 bases at J, leaving 5 bases unmatched. The CDR3 has 13 amino acids. CDR1 and CDR2 from the germline V gene are SQVTM and ANQGSEA. The CDR3 here is CSARQGNNSPLHF. The CDR3 DNA reads TGCAGCGCCCGACAGGGCAATAATTCACCCCTCCACTTT.

V usage is TRBV18 and J usage is TRBJ2-3, with no clear D. The germline V and J ends were trimmed by 2 bases and 1 base, with 7 bases remaining between them. The length of the CDR3 is 14 residues. The germline gives CDR1 KGHSH, CDR2 LQKENI. CDR3 sequence: CASSPDHGTDTQYF. The CDR3 coding sequence is TGTGCCAGCTCACCAGATCACGGCACAGATACGCAGTATTTT.

This sequence joins TRBV21-1 and TRBJ2-5. TRBV21-1 is listed as a pseudogene. The CDR3 totals 14 residues. In nucleotides, the CDR3 is TGTGCCAGCAGCGCCAAATTGGTTTGGGAGACCCAGTACTTC. Protein: CASSAKLVWETQYF.

The table lists this clonotype with a few counts. J is TRBJ1-2 and V is TRBV11-2; 11 bases are shared with TRBD1. The CDR3 has 16 amino acids. V was clipped by 3 bases and J by 8 bases; unmatched bases: 11. Germline values: CDR1 SGHAT, CDR2 FQNNGV. The CDR3 region has the DNA TGTGCCAGCAGCTTCGGGACAGGGGGAGGGAGTGACGGCTACACCTTC. Translation: CASSFGTGGGSDGYTF.

This clonotype has only a few counts. The rearrangement joins TRBV29-1 to TRBJ1-1; D may be TRBD1 (6 bases). The CDR3 has 12 residues. CDR1 SQVTM and CDR2 ANQGSEA come from the germline V gene. The V and J ends lost 3 bases and 5 bases respectively, with 10 bases between them. The CDR3 nucleotides are TGCAGCGTTGAGCGGGGGCGGACTGAAGCTTTCTTT. Its translation: CSVERGRTEAFF.

The chain employs TRBV15 and TRBJ2-2, with TRBD2 matching over 7 bases. The length of the CDR3 is 18 residues. V lost 0 bases to trimming and J lost 0 bases; unmatched junction nucleotides: 7. The V gene's germline CDR1 is LNHNV and CDR2 YYDKDF (reference sequence). The CDR3 coding sequence is TGTGCCACCAGCAGAGACCTCGGGGGACTACCGAACACCGGGGAGCTGTTTTTT. This encodes CATSRDLGGLPNTGELFF.

This clonotype has ten or more counts. The CDR3 bases are TGTGCCAGCAGCGTAGGAGGGGAATCCTACAATGAGCAGTTCTTC. Translated, it gives CASSVGGESYNEQFF. V usage is TRBV9 and J usage is TRBJ2-1; the D call may be TRBD1 or TRBD2 (5 bases each). Germline V gene sequence: CDR1 SGDLS, CDR2 YYNGEE. The CDR3 covers 15 residues. Trimming pared 0 bases from V and 1 base from J, leaving 8 bases between.

The chain links TRBV28 to TRBJ1-4; D uncertain. This CDR3 has 12 amino acids. The V gene lost 6 bases and the J gene lost 7 bases, with 9 bases spanning the gap. Germline lookup yields CDR1 MDHEN and CDR2 SYDVKM. The CDR3 nucleotides are TGTGCCAGCAGAACGAACGGTGAAAAACTGTTTTTT. It codes for CASRTNGEKLFF.

The chain has TRBV29-1 and TRBJ1-2, with a weak D call TRBD1 (6 bases). The germline CDR1 and CDR2 sequences are SQVTM and ANQGSEA. The CDR3 contains 14 residues. V shed 7 bases and J shed 0 bases, with 15 bases lying between them. The CDR3 DNA reads TGCAGCGCCCAAGGGGACACATCTAACTATGGCTACACCTTC. Translated: CSAQGDTSNYGYTF.

V and J are TRBV6-6 and TRBJ2-1; 9 bases line up with TRBD1. The V gene's germline CDR1 is MNHNY and CDR2 SVGAGI (reference sequence). V dropped 4 bases and J dropped 8; count of bases not matched to a gene: 9. The CDR3 totals 15 residues. The CDR3 DNA reads as TGTGCCAGCAGTTCACCGGGACAGGGTTTCGATGAGCAGTTCTTC. Encoded protein: CASSSPGQGFDEQFF.

The chain employs TRBV5-5 and TRBJ2-2; D unclear. V was trimmed by 1 base and J by 0 bases, leaving 10 bases between them. Germline V CDR1 and CDR2: SGHKS, YYEKEE (reference sequence). The CDR3 is 16 amino acids. The CDR3 loop reads CASSLLGSANTGELFF. The CDR3 DNA sequence: TGTGCCAGCAGCTTGTTAGGGTCCGCGAACACCGGGGAGCTGTTTTTT.

This clonotype was observed a handful of times. The V and J genes are TRBV2 and TRBJ2-4; D may be TRBD1 (6 bases). The CDR3 spans 17 residues. The V end was cut by 6 bases, the J end by 0 bases, with 18 bases between. Per germline, CDR1 SNHLY and CDR2 FYNNEI. In DNA form, the CDR3 reads TGTGCCAGCAGCGTCGAACAGGGTCCGCTAGCCAAAAACATTCAGTACTTC. It codes for CASSVEQGPLAKNIQYF.

This chain joins TRBV7-2 and TRBJ2-7; D perhaps matches TRBD2 (7 bases). This CDR3 is 15 amino acids long. Trimming stripped 7 bases from V and 1 base from J, with 17 bases between. Germline-derived CDR1 and CDR2 are SGHTA and FQGNSA. The CDR3 loop is CASNHGGGRSYEQYF. CDR3 DNA sequence: TGTGCCAGCAACCATGGGGGCGGGAGATCCTACGAGCAGTACTTC.

The chain has TRBV20-1 and TRBJ1-6, with a possible D match to TRBD1 (5 bases). This CDR3 has 14 residues. V was trimmed by 7 bases and J by 0 bases, leaving 10 bases between them. CDR1 and CDR2 (germline): DFQATT, SNEGSKA (reference sequence). CDR3: CSVRESSYNSPLHF. CDR3 coding DNA: TGCAGTGTCAGGGAGAGCTCCTATAATTCACCCCTCCACTTT.

V gene TRBV9 combines with J gene TRBJ2-3, with no clear D. Trimming cost V 1 base and J 4 bases, with 19 bases left between them. Germline V gene data show CDR1 as SGDLS and CDR2 as YYNGEE. CDR3 length equals 17 residues. Here the CDR3 reads CASSVTSAGRSPDTQYF. In DNA, the CDR3 is TGTGCCAGCAGCGTAACGTCGGCCGGGCGGTCCCCAGATACGCAGTATTTT.

The chain joins TRBV2 to TRBJ1-6, with D maybe TRBD1 (6 bases). From germline, CDR1 is SNHLY and CDR2 FYNNEI. The CDR3 loop spans 16 amino acids. Deletions cut 11 bases from V and 1 base from J, with 18 bases between. The CDR3 DNA follows: TGTGCCCGATCTATGGAGGGGGTATCCTATAATTCACCCCTCCACTTT. It translates to CARSMEGVSYNSPLHF.